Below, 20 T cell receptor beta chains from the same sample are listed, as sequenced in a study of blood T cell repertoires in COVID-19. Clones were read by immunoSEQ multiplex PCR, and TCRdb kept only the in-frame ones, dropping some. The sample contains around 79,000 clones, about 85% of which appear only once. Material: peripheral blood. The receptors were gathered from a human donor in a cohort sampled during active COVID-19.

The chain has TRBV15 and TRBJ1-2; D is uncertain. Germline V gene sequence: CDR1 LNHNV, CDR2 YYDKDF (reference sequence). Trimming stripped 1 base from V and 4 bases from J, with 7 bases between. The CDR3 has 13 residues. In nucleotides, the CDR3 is TGTGCCACCAGCAGAGTTGGCAGCTATGGCTACACCTTC. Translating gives CATSRVGSYGYTF.

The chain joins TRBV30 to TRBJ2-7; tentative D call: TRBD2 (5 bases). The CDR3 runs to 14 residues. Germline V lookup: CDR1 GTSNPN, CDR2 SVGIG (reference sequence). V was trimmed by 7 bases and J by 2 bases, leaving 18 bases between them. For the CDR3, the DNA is TGTGCCTACGGATCTCCCGGGAAAACCTACGAGCAGTACTTC. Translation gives CAYGSPGKTYEQYF.

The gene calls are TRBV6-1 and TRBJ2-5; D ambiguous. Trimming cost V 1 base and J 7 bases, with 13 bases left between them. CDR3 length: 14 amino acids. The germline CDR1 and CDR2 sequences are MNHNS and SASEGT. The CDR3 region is CASSEVGRLGTQYF. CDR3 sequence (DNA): TGTGCCAGCAGTGAAGTGGGCAGGTTGGGGACCCAGTACTTC.

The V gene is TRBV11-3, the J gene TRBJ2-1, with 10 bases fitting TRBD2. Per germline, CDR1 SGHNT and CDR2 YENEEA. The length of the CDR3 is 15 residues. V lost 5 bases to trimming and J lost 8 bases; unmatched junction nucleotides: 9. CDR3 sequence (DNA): TGTGCCAGCAGCCCGAGCGGGGGGGCCGTAGATGAGCAGTTCTTC. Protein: CASSPSGGAVDEQFF.

This CDR3 reads CASSLMSGFSGELFF. CDR3 DNA: TGTGCCAGCAGTTTAATGTCAGGGTTCAGCGGGGAGCTGTTTTTT. The chain uses TRBV27 and TRBJ2-2, with D maybe TRBD1 (5 bases). The length of the CDR3 is 15 residues. The V gene's germline CDR1 is MNHEY and CDR2 SMNVEV (reference sequence). Between the trimmed V and J ends, which lost 2 bases and 7 bases, there was a span of 14 bases.

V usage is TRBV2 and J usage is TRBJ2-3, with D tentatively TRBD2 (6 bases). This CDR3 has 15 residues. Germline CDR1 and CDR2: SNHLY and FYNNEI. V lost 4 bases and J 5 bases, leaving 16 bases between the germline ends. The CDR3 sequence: CASSAWDRREDTQYF. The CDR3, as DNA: TGTGCCAGCAGTGCTTGGGACCGGAGGGAAGATACGCAGTATTTT.

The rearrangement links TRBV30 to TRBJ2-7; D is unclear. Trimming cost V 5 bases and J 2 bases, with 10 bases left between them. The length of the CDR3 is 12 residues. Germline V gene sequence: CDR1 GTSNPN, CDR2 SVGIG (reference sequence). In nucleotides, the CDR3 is TGTGCCTGGGATGGTGGAGCCTACGAGCAGTACTTC. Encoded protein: CAWDGGAYEQYF.

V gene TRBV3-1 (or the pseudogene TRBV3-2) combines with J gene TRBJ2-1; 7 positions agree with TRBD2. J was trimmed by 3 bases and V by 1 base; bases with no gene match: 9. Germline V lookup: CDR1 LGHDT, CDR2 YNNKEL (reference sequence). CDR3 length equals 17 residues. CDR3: CASSQVLLSGNYNEQFF. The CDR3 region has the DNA TGTGCCAGCAGCCAAGTACTTCTGAGCGGGAACTACAATGAGCAGTTCTTC.

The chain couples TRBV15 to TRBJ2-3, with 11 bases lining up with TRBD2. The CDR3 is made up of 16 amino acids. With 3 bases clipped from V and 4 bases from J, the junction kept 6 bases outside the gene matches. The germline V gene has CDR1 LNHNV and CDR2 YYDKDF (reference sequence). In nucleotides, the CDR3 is TGTGCCACCAGCAGCCATAGCGGGGGGGCTGCAGATACGCAGTATTTT. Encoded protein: CATSSHSGGAADTQYF.

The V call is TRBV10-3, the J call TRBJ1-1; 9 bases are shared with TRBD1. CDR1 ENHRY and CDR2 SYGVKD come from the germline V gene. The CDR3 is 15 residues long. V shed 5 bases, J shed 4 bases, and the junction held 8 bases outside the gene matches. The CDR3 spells CAISSGGTGSTEAFF. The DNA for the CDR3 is TGTGCCATCAGTTCAGGGGGGACAGGGAGCACTGAAGCTTTCTTT.

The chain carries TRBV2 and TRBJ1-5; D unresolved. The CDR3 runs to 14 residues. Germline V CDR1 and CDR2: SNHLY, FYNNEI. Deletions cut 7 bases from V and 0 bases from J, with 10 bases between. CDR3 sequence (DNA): TGTGCCAGCACTGTGGAGGGTAGCAATCAGCCCCAGCATTTT. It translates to CASTVEGSNQPQHF.

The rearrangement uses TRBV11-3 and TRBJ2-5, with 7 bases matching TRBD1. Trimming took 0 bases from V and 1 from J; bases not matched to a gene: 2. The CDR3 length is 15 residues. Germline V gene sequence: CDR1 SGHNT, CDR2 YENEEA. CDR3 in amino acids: CASSLDGTAQETQYF. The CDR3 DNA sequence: TGTGCCAGCAGCTTAGATGGGACAGCCCAAGAGACCCAGTACTTC.

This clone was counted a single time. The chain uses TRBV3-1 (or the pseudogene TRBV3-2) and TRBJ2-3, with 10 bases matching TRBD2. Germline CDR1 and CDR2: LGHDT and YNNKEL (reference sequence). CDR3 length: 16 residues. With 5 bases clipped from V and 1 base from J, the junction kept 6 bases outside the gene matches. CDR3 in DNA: TGTGCCAGCAGCTTCATAGCGGGGGGTCGCACAGATACGCAGTATTTT. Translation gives CASSFIAGGRTDTQYF.

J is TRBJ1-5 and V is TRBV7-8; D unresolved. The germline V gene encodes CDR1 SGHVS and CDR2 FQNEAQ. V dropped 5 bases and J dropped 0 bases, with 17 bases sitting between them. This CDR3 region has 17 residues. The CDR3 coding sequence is TGTGCCAGCAGCGTAAGATCACAGTTGTATAGCAATCAGCCCCAGCATTTT. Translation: CASSVRSQLYSNQPQHF. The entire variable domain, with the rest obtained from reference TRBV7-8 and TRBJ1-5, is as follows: GAGVSQSPRYKVAKRGQDVALRCDPISGHVSLFWYQQALGQGPEFLTYFQNEAQLDKSGLPSDRFFAERPEGSVSTLKIQRTQQEDSAVYLCASSVRSQLYSNQPQHFGDGTRLSIL.

In DNA, the CDR3 is TGTGCCACCAGCAGAGATCCTACTAGCGGTGAGACCCAGTACTTC. As protein: CATSRDPTSGETQYF. The genes are TRBV15 and TRBJ2-5; 8 nucleotides line up with TRBD2. The CDR3 runs to 15 residues. After removal of 0 bases from V and 5 bases from J, the junction contained 5 bases not matched to a gene. Per germline, CDR1 LNHNV and CDR2 YYDKDF (reference sequence).

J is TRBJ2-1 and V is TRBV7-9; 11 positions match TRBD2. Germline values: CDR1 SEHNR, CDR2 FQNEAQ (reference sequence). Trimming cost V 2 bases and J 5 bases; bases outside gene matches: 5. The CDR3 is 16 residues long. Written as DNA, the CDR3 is TGTGCCAGCAGCTTACGAAGACTAGCGGGGAACAATGAGCAGTTCTTC. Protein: CASSLRRLAGNNEQFF. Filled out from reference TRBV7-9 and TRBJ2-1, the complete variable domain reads DTGVSQNPRHKITKRGQNVTFRCDPISEHNRLYWYRQTLGQGPEFLTYFQNEAQLEKSRLLSDRFSAERPKGSFSTLEIQRTEQGDSAMYLCASSLRRLAGNNEQFFGPGTRLTVL.

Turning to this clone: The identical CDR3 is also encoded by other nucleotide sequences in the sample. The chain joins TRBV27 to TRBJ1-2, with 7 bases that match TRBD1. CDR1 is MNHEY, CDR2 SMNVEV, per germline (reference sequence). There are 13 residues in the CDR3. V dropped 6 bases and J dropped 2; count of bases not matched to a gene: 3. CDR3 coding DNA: TGTGCCAGCAGCCGGGACAGCAACTATGGCTACACCTTC. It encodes CASSRDSNYGYTF.

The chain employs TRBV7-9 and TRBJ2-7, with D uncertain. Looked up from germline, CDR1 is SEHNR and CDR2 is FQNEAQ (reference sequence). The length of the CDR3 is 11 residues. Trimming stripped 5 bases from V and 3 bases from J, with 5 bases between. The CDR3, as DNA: TGTGCCAGCAGCCCTCTCTACGAGCAGTACTTC. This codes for CASSPLYEQYF.

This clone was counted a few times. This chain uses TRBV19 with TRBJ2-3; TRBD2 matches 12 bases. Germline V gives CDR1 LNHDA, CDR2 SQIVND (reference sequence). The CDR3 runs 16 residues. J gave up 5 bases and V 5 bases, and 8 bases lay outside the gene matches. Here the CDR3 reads CASSWASGRAGDTQYF. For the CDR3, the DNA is TGTGCCAGTAGTTGGGCTAGCGGGAGGGCCGGAGATACGCAGTATTTT.

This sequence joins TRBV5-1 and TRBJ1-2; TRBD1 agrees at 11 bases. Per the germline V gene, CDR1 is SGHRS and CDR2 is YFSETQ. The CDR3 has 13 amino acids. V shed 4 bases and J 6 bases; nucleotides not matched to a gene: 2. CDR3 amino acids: CASSRTGGDGYTF. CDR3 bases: TGCGCCAGCAGCCGGACAGGGGGCGATGGCTACACCTTC.